This T cell receptor (beta chain) was sequenced for a study of T cells in Graves' hyperthyroidism and ophthalmopathy. The wider study: Peripheral blood samples were taken at initial diagnosis, prior to any treatment.

Amplification yielded TCR beta CDR3 regions, with RNA transcripts as the source. During a first-round RT-PCR of the TCR CDR3, the HTBI primer set was used. From the multiplex PCR reads, TCRdb called clonotypes with MiXCR, one entry per CDR3 protein. The sample lists under 650,000 distinct CDR3 sequences, around 15% occurring once. The definition of stable Graves' hyperthyroidism was no ophthalmopathy progression within 18 months. On the basis of clinical symptoms, serum thyroxine and TRAb, thyroid ultrasound and orbital computed tomography, diagnoses were made. The V end lost 5 bases, the J end lost 3 bases, and 10 bases lay between the germline ends. CDR3 length equals 13 residues. Germline V CDR1 and CDR2: SNHLY, FYNNEI.

The chain joins TRBV2 to TRBJ2-5; D uncertain. This sequence originates from a woman in her 30s with Graves' hyperthyroidism. The sample consisted of blood. The CDR3 sequence: CASSQTAEETQYF. Written as DNA, the CDR3 is TGTGCCAGCAGTCAAACAGCTGAAGAGACCCAGTACTTC.